One sample yielded the 8 T cell receptor beta chains listed below, sequenced in a study of OX40 agonist ivuxolimab in advanced cancers. Repertoires were generated with immunoSEQ multiplex PCR, while TCRdb's copy carries only in-frame clones and drops some. This sample has around 41,000 clones, with around four fifths found just once. The sample in question was CD4+ or CD8+ T cells sorted from blood, obtained in a trial of the OX40 agonist ivuxolimab. The source is an adult with an advanced solid tumor such as melanoma, head and neck, liver or kidney cancer.

The rearrangement joins TRBV7-9 to TRBJ1-1; TRBD1 matches 8 bases. Trimming at V came to 5 bases and at J to 0 bases, leaving 8 bases not matched to a gene. Germline V gene data show CDR1 as SEHNR and CDR2 as FQNEAQ (reference sequence). The CDR3 consists of 16 residues. The CDR3 nucleotides are TGTGCCAGCAGCCCCTGGACAGGGTTCATGAACACTGAAGCTTTCTTT. Amino acid sequence: CASSPWTGFMNTEAFF.

V usage is TRBV2 and J usage is TRBJ1-1, with TRBD1 matching over 9 bases. V dropped 0 bases and J dropped 5; count of bases not matched to a gene: 10. Germline V gene data show CDR1 as SNHLY and CDR2 as FYNNEI. The CDR3 spans 17 residues. The CDR3 loop reads CASSEARDRAMRTEAFF. CDR3 nucleotides: TGTGCCAGCAGTGAAGCGCGGGACAGGGCCATGAGGACTGAAGCTTTCTTT.

In this sample, this clone is medium-sized (0.01 to 0.1%). J is TRBJ1-2 and V is TRBV29-1, with 7 bases fitting TRBD1. The CDR3 is 13 amino acids. Germline values: CDR1 SQVTM, CDR2 ANQGSEA. V shed 7 bases and J 2 bases; nucleotides not matched to a gene: 7. The CDR3 DNA reads TGCAGCGCAGTCGGGACAGTCAACTATGGCTACACCTTC. Translating gives CSAVGTVNYGYTF.

V gene TRBV11-3 combines with J gene TRBJ2-5; 7 bases align to TRBD2. Trimming cost V 1 base and J 5 bases; bases outside gene matches: 7. The length of the CDR3 is 15 residues. Germline CDR1 and CDR2: SGHNT and YENEEA. CDR3 loop: CASSLAGRGPETQYF. For the CDR3, the DNA is TGTGCCAGCAGCTTAGCAGGGAGGGGACCCGAGACCCAGTACTTC.

V is TRBV5-5 and J is TRBJ2-3; D is unclear. This CDR3 has 12 residues. With 1 base removed from V and 6 bases from J, the gap between germline ends came to 6 bases. CDR1 is SGHKS, CDR2 YYEKEE, per germline (reference sequence). The CDR3 loop reads CASSLSTDTQYF. CDR3 DNA: TGTGCCAGCAGCTTGTCTACTGATACGCAGTATTTT.

The chain employs TRBV7-6 and TRBJ2-1, with 10 bases lining up with TRBD2. The CDR3 runs to 18 residues. CDR1 and CDR2 (germline): SGHVS, FNYEAQ. Trimming cost V 4 bases and J 7 bases; bases outside gene matches: 16. CDR3 residues: CASSSQITISGRGNEQFF. The CDR3 nucleotides are TGTGCCAGCAGCTCACAGATAACGATAAGCGGGAGGGGGAATGAGCAGTTCTTC.

This clone was counted only a few times. This rearrangement joins TRBV5-1 to TRBJ2-7, with 11 bases identical to TRBD2. This CDR3 is built from 15 residues. Germline trimming cut 4 bases from V and 1 base from J; bases unmatched to any gene: 4. Germline V gene lookup returns CDR1 SGHRS and CDR2 YFSETQ. The CDR3 loop reads CASSRLAGPSYEQYF. The CDR3 DNA reads TGCGCCAGCAGCAGACTAGCGGGGCCATCCTACGAGCAGTACTTC.

V usage is TRBV10-3 and J usage is TRBJ2-3; 13 bases match TRBD2. Losses at the gene ends were 7 bases for V and 1 base for J; bases not matched to a gene: 5. This CDR3 comprises 16 residues. CDR1 is ENHRY, CDR2 SYGVKD, per germline. The CDR3 sequence: CAITSGLAGRTDTQYF. CDR3 bases: TGTGCCATCACCTCGGGACTAGCGGGACGCACAGATACGCAGTATTTT.